This is a list of T cell receptor beta chains from one sample in a study of T cell responses to AZD1222 COVID-19 vaccine. Method: immunoSEQ multiplex PCR; TCRdb's copy keeps in-frame clones and lacks some. The table records about 120,000 clones, more than 70% of them present only once. The sequencing here drew on peripheral blood, taken 28 days after the second AZD1222 dose. The receptor source for this set is an adult who received the AZD1222 COVID-19 vaccine. The CDR3 runs from the conserved cysteine through the conserved F or W. The D gene is left open where the match is weak.

v_gene,d_gene,j_gene,CDR3aa,CDR3nt
TRBV6-5,TRBD1,TRBJ1-2,CADYFGRGDYGYTF,TGTGCCGACTATTTTGGCAGGGGGGACTATGGCTACACCTTC
TRBV3-1/TRBV3-2,.,TRBJ1-2,CASSQWGSGYTF,TGTGCCAGCAGCCAATGGGGGTCTGGCTACACCTTC
TRBV30,.,TRBJ1-1,CAWSVRWLGMNTEAFF,TGTGCCTGGAGTGTCCGTTGGCTGGGGATGAACACTGAAGCTTTCTTT
TRBV28,.,TRBJ1-2,CASSLISRGYTF,TGTGCCAGCAGTTTAATCTCCAGGGGCTACACCTTC
TRBV7-8,.,TRBJ1-5,CASRVGDPGLPQHF,TGTGCCAGCAGGGTCGGGGATCCAGGGTTGCCCCAGCATTTT
TRBV13,.,TRBJ2-1,CASTPASGGSYNEQFF,TGTGCCAGCACCCCCGCATCCGGAGGCTCCTACAATGAGCAGTTCTTC
TRBV6-5,.,TRBJ1-5,CASGRANQPQHF,TGTGCCAGCGGCAGGGCCAATCAGCCCCAGCATTTT
TRBV3-1/TRBV3-2,TRBD1,TRBJ1-2,CASSQDPTGVGGYTF,TGTGCCAGCAGCCAAGACCCGACAGGGGTGGGTGGCTACACCTTC
TRBV5-8,TRBD1,TRBJ1-4,CASSDRQGQREKLFF,TGTGCCAGCAGCGACCGACAGGGCCAGAGGGAAAAACTGTTTTTT
TRBV23-1,TRBD2,TRBJ2-3,CASSQWTSGRTDTQYF,TGCGCCAGCAGTCAATGGACTAGCGGGAGAACAGATACGCAGTATTTT